The next 28 T cell receptor beta chains were all read from a single sample in a study of pediatric ulcerative colitis. Rectal tissue came from one to two pinch biopsies taken at colonoscopy. Method: immunoSEQ multiplex PCR; TCRdb's copy keeps in-frame clones and lacks some. This sample has tens of thousands of clones, with roughly 73% found just once. Sequencing was carried out using gut tissue. These receptors were taken from a boy aged 5 to 17 with moderate ulcerative colitis.

The chain uses TRBV7-2 and TRBJ2-5; 9 bases are shared with TRBD2. Trimming removed 5 bases from V and 7 bases from J; junction bases left unmatched: 8. CDR1 is SGHTA, CDR2 FQGNSA, per germline. This CDR3 comprises 14 residues. CDR3 nucleotides: TGTGCCAGCAGCGCTGATAGCGGGGGCCCGACCCAGTACTTC. This sequence encodes CASSADSGGPTQYF.

V gene TRBV5-1 combines with J gene TRBJ1-2; 9 bases match TRBD1. V gave up 0 bases and J gave up 1 base; unmatched junction bases: 1. The CDR3 totals 15 residues. The germline gives CDR1 SGHRS, CDR2 YFSETQ. The CDR3 is CASSLGQGVNYGYTF. DNA of the CDR3: TGCGCCAGCAGCTTGGGACAGGGGGTTAACTATGGCTACACCTTC.

The V call is TRBV5-1, the J call TRBJ1-4, with 10 bases that match TRBD1. V dropped 4 bases and J dropped 7; count of bases not matched to a gene: 13. The germline CDR1 and CDR2 sequences are SGHRS and YFSETQ. The CDR3 is made up of 17 amino acids. The CDR3, as DNA: TGCGCCAGCAGCCTCACGTGGACAGGGGGAGGTGGTGAAAAACTGTTTTTT. Translated, it gives CASSLTWTGGGGEKLFF. Using reference TRBV5-1 and TRBJ1-4 for the parts outside the CDR3, the full variable domain is KAGVTQTPRYLIKTRGQQVTLSCSPISGHRSVSWYQQTPGQGLQFLFEYFSETQRNKGNFPGRFSGRQFSNSRSEMNVSTLELGDSALYLCASSLTWTGGGGEKLFFGSGTQLSVL.

V and J are TRBV10-3 and TRBJ1-6; no reliable D call. CDR3 length: 17 amino acids. Trimming stripped 3 bases from V and 0 bases from J, with 12 bases between. The germline gives CDR1 ENHRY, CDR2 SYGVKD. The CDR3 DNA reads as TGTGCCATCAGTGAAGTATGGGAGAGCTCCTATAATTCACCCCTCCACTTT. Translating it yields CAISEVWESSYNSPLHF.

This clone came up a few times. V usage is TRBV29-1 and J usage is TRBJ2-7; D may be TRBD1 (6 bases). V lost 6 bases to trimming and J lost 4 bases, with 13 bases between them. The CDR3 has 12 residues. The germline CDR1 and CDR2 sequences are SQVTM and ANQGSEA. CDR3 in amino acids: CSVGAWEYEQYF. The CDR3, as DNA: TGCAGCGTGGGGGCTTGGGAGTACGAGCAGTACTTC.

The V and J genes are TRBV10-3 and TRBJ1-1; 9 bases are a match to TRBD1. The germline CDR1 and CDR2 sequences are ENHRY and SYGVKD. The CDR3 is 14 residues long. J gave up 4 bases and V 4 bases, and 4 bases lay outside the gene matches. The chain's CDR3 is CAISVGQGITEAFF. The CDR3 DNA is TGTGCCATCAGTGTGGGACAGGGAATCACTGAAGCTTTCTTT.

The chain joins TRBV7-2 to TRBJ2-1; D is unresolved. The CDR3 runs 14 residues. The germline V gene encodes CDR1 SGHTA and CDR2 FQGNSA. V lost 4 bases to trimming and J lost 6 bases, with 13 bases between them. This CDR3 is CASSSDIPPNEQFF. CDR3 in DNA: TGTGCCAGCAGCTCTGATATACCCCCCAATGAGCAGTTCTTC.

Only a few counts were recorded for this clone. This chain uses TRBV18 with TRBJ2-5; TRBD2 might be the D (5 bases). The CDR3 is made up of 16 amino acids. From germline, CDR1 is KGHSH and CDR2 LQKENI. Trimming cost V 5 bases and J 4 bases, with 20 bases left between them. The CDR3 is CASSTQTNAYRETQYF. The CDR3 region has the DNA TGTGCCAGCTCAACCCAGACTAATGCCTACCGAGAGACCCAGTACTTC. Combining the CDR3 with reference TRBV18 and TRBJ2-5 gives the whole variable domain NAGVMQNPRHLVRRRGQEARLRCSPMKGHSHVYWYRQLPEEGLKFMVYLQKENIIDESGMPKERFSAEFPKEGPSILRIQQVVRGDSAAYFCASSTQTNAYRETQYFGPGTRLLVL.

By its share, this clone is medium-sized. The rearrangement joins TRBV28 to TRBJ2-5; D not certain. From germline, CDR1 is MDHEN and CDR2 SYDVKM. V lost 3 bases, J lost 1 base, and 6 bases lay in between. This CDR3 spans 13 amino acids. CDR3 region: CASSFVSQETQYF. CDR3 coding DNA: TGTGCCAGCAGTTTTGTCAGCCAAGAGACCCAGTACTTC.

V is TRBV13 and J is TRBJ2-3; D tentatively fits TRBD1 or TRBD2 (5 bases each). V was trimmed by 5 bases and J by 6 bases, leaving 12 bases between them. CDR1 is PRHDT and CDR2 is FYEKMQ in the germline V gene (reference sequence). There are 13 residues in the CDR3. The CDR3 DNA reads as TGTGCCAGCAGCCCTCCCCGGGGCGATACGCAGTATTTT. This translates into CASSPPRGDTQYF.

The gene calls are TRBV10-1 and TRBJ2-7, with D unclear. V was cut by 5 bases and J by 0 bases, with 8 bases left in between. The CDR3 is made up of 13 amino acids. Looked up from germline, CDR1 is WNHNN and CDR2 is SYGVQD (reference sequence). CDR3 sequence: CASSPTISYEQYF. The CDR3 nucleotides read TGCGCCAGCAGTCCGACAATCTCCTACGAGCAGTACTTC.

The chain carries TRBV27 and TRBJ1-1; tentatively, D is TRBD1 (6 bases). V lost 5 bases and J lost 1, with 8 bases in between. CDR1 and CDR2 (germline): MNHEY, SMNVEV (reference sequence). The CDR3 contains 13 residues. The CDR3 loop reads CASSATGNTEAFF. In DNA form, the CDR3 reads TGTGCCAGCAGTGCGACAGGGAACACTGAAGCTTTCTTT.

This clone was seen more than once but under ten times. V is TRBV18 and J is TRBJ1-1, with TRBD1 as a possible D gene (5 bases). CDR3 length equals 15 residues. Trimming stripped 0 bases from V and 5 bases from J, with 13 bases between. Germline CDR1 KGHSH, CDR2 LQKENI. The CDR3 is CASSPPREEGTEAFF. Here the CDR3 DNA reads TGTGCCAGCTCACCACCGAGGGAAGAGGGGACTGAAGCTTTCTTT.

The chain employs TRBV4-1 and TRBJ1-2, with D perhaps matching TRBD1 (6 bases). The germline V and J ends were trimmed by 4 bases and 2 bases, with 17 bases remaining between them. The CDR3 runs 16 residues. Per the germline V gene, CDR1 is MGHRA and CDR2 is YSYEKL. The CDR3 spells CASSLRAGDVNYGYTF. CDR3 nucleotides: TGCGCCAGCAGCCTTAGGGCAGGGGATGTGAACTATGGCTACACCTTC.

This chain connects TRBV6-6 to TRBJ2-5; 11 bases agree with TRBD2. CDR1 is MNHNY and CDR2 is SVGAGI in the germline V gene (reference sequence). The V and J ends lost 9 bases and 3 bases, in that order; junction bases with no gene match: 6. This CDR3 contains 14 residues. The CDR3 sequence: CASSGGDLEETQYF. The CDR3 region has the DNA TGTGCCAGTAGCGGGGGGGATCTCGAAGAGACCCAGTACTTC.

V usage is TRBV19 and J usage is TRBJ2-1; 11 bases agree with TRBD1. The CDR3 totals 15 residues. In germline, CDR1 is LNHDA, CDR2 SQIVND (reference sequence). V was pared by 3 bases and J by 7 bases, with 5 bases of the junction left unmatched. The CDR3 sequence: CASSIMGQGVNEQFF. The DNA for the CDR3 is TGTGCCAGTAGTATTATGGGACAGGGGGTTAATGAGCAGTTCTTC.

The chain joins TRBV5-1 to TRBJ2-7; 9 bases line up with TRBD1. From germline, CDR1 is SGHRS and CDR2 YFSETQ. The CDR3 is 17 amino acids. Germline trimming cut 0 bases from V and 4 bases from J; bases unmatched to any gene: 11. The CDR3 is CASSLGPIRDRAYEQYF. The DNA of the CDR3 is TGCGCCAGCAGCTTGGGGCCTATCCGGGACAGGGCTTACGAGCAGTACTTC.

The chain combines TRBV11-3 with TRBJ1-5, with D tentatively TRBD1 (5 bases). This CDR3 comprises 14 residues. Deletions cut 1 base from V and 5 bases from J, with 9 bases between. Germline V gene lookup returns CDR1 SGHNT and CDR2 YENEEA. CDR3 amino acids: CASSLAGLDQPQHF. The CDR3 region has the DNA TGTGCCAGCAGCTTAGCAGGGTTGGATCAGCCCCAGCATTTT.

This clone has a handful of counts. The genes are TRBV6-5 and TRBJ1-4; D is possibly TRBD1 (5 bases). Looked up from germline, CDR1 is MNHEY and CDR2 is SVGAGI. CDR3 length: 15 residues. V lost 5 bases and J 8 bases, leaving 18 bases between the germline ends. The CDR3 nucleotides are TGTGCCAGCAGTACCTTAACAGGATCGCGGGAAAAACTGTTTTTT. It encodes CASSTLTGSREKLFF.

This chain links TRBV13 with TRBJ1-1, with 8 bases lining up with TRBD1. Germline CDR1 reads PRHDT; CDR2 reads FYEKMQ (reference sequence). V lost 3 bases and J lost 6; bases outside the gene matches: 9. This CDR3 region has 15 residues. This CDR3 is CASSFGQGGRPEAFF. The CDR3 region has the DNA TGTGCCAGCAGCTTTGGACAGGGAGGCCGACCTGAAGCTTTCTTT.

The chain couples TRBV6-6 to TRBJ2-1; weak D call: TRBD2 (6 bases). Looked up from germline, CDR1 is MNHNY and CDR2 is SVGAGI (reference sequence). The germline V and J ends were trimmed by 4 bases and 7 bases, with 11 bases remaining between them. The CDR3 totals 13 residues. This chain's CDR3 is CASSSPRENEQFF. In nucleotides, the CDR3 is TGTGCCAGCAGTTCACCGCGGGAAAATGAGCAGTTCTTC.

This chain links TRBV4-1 with TRBJ2-1, with TRBD1 as a possible D gene (5 bases). V lost 3 bases and J lost 0, with 12 bases in between. The CDR3 is 16 amino acids. Per germline, CDR1 MGHRA and CDR2 YSYEKL. CDR3 loop: CASSQRTSSSYNEQFF. The CDR3 nucleotides read TGCGCCAGCAGCCAGAGGACATCGAGCTCCTACAATGAGCAGTTCTTC.

J is TRBJ2-7 and V is TRBV10-3; 9 nucleotides align to TRBD1. The CDR3 spans 14 residues. Trimming removed 7 bases from V and 6 bases from J; junction bases left unmatched: 10. Germline loops: CDR1 ENHRY, CDR2 SYGVKD. The CDR3 nucleotides are TGTGCCATCAACCCGGGACAGGGTTGGGGCGAGCAGTACTTC. This encodes CAINPGQGWGEQYF.

The chain couples TRBV28 to TRBJ1-6, with D possibly TRBD1 on 5 matching bases. Trimming took off 3 bases at V and 5 bases at J, with 11 bases between the two ends. This CDR3 spans 15 amino acids. CDR1 is MDHEN, CDR2 SYDVKM, per germline. CDR3 bases: TGTGCCAGCAGTTTGTTGAGGGGAAATAATTCACCCCTCCACTTT. It yields the protein CASSLLRGNNSPLHF.

The genes are TRBV5-8 and TRBJ2-1, with D possibly TRBD2 on 5 matching bases. The germline V gene encodes CDR1 SGHTS and CDR2 YDEGEE. The CDR3 totals 15 residues. Trimming pared 4 bases from V and 0 bases from J, leaving 11 bases between. CDR3 in amino acids: CASSGLGSSYNEQFF. In DNA, the CDR3 is TGTGCCAGCAGCGGACTTGGGAGCTCCTACAATGAGCAGTTCTTC.

V is TRBV9 and J is TRBJ1-3; no clear D. V was pared by 4 bases and J by 0 bases, with 8 bases between. The germline V gene has CDR1 SGDLS and CDR2 YYNGEE. This CDR3 has 14 residues. CDR3 region: CASSPGISGNTIYF. The CDR3, as DNA: TGTGCCAGCAGCCCCGGGATCTCTGGAAACACCATATATTTT.

The chain couples TRBV9 to TRBJ1-2; D ambiguous. Germline CDR1 SGDLS, CDR2 YYNGEE. V gave up 0 bases and J gave up 4 bases, with 4 bases separating them. This CDR3 region has 12 residues. The chain's CDR3 is CASSVDGYGYTF. CDR3 nucleotides: TGTGCCAGCAGCGTAGACGGCTATGGCTACACCTTC.

This sequence joins TRBV5-4 and TRBJ2-7; TRBD1 aligns across 8 bases. The CDR3 spans 13 residues. V lost 6 bases, J lost 2 bases, and 4 bases stayed unmatched. Germline values: CDR1 SGHNT, CDR2 YYREEE (reference sequence). The CDR3, as DNA: TGTGCCAGCACAGGACAGGGACCCTACGAGCAGTACTTC. Translated: CASTGQGPYEQYF.